This TCR beta chain was recovered during a study of T cells in Graves' hyperthyroidism and ophthalmopathy. Findings and limits, study-wide: Among clonotypes expanded in thyroid above 0.001, most were also found in blood. Stable hyperthyroidism and ophthalmopathy were separated using 13 V-J signatures.

Amplification of TCR beta CDR3 regions was performed using RNA transcripts as template. When the TCR CDR3 underwent first-round RT-PCR, the HTBI primer set was used. In TCRdb, the multiplex PCR reads were re-called with MiXCR into one record per CDR3 protein. The profile shows approximately 400,000 distinct CDR3 sequences, 15% to 19% of them singletons. This clonotype was seen at least ten times. The antigen remains undetermined. No progression to ophthalmopathy during 18 months of follow-up defined stable disease. There are 15 residues in the CDR3. The germline CDR1 and CDR2 sequences are MDHEN and SYDVKM. The V gene end was trimmed by 4 bases and the J gene end by 4 bases; junction bases not matched to a gene: 9.

The sequenced sample was blood. This chain links TRBV28 with TRBJ2-7; 8 bases line up with TRBD1. This TCR was sampled from a young woman with Graves' hyperthyroidism. The CDR3 nucleotides are TGTGCCAGCAGTTCTTCAGGGGGCCGGCGGTACGAGCAGTACTTC. This translates into CASSSSGGRRYEQYF. The whole variable domain, filled in from reference TRBV28 and TRBJ2-7, reads DVKVTQSSRYLVKRTGEKVFLECVQDMDHENMFWYRQDPGLGLRLIYFSYDVKMKEKGDIPEGYSVSREKKERFSLILESASTNQTSMYLCASSSSGGRRYEQYFGPGTRLTVT.